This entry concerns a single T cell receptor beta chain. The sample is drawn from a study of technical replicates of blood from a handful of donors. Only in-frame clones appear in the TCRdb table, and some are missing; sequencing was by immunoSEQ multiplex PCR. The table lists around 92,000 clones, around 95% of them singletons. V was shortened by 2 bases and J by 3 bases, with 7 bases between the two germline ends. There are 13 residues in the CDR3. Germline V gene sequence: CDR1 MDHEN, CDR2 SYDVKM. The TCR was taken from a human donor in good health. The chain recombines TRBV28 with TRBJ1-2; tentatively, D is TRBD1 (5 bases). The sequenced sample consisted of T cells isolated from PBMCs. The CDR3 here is CASSLGGDYGYTF. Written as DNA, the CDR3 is TGTGCCAGCAGTTTAGGAGGGGACTATGGCTACACCTTC.